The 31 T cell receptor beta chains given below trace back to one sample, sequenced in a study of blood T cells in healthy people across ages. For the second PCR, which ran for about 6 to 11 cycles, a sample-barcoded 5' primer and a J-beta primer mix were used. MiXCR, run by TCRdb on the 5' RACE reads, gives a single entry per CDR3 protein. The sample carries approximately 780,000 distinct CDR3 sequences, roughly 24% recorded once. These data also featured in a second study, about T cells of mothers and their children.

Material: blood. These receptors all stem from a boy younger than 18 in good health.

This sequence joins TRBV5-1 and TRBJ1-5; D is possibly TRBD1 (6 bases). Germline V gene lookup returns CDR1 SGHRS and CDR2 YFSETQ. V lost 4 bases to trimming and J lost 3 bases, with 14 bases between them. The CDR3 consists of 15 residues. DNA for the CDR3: TGCGCCAGCAGCCCGGAGACAGGTCTCAATCAGCCCCAGCATTTT. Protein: CASSPETGLNQPQHF.

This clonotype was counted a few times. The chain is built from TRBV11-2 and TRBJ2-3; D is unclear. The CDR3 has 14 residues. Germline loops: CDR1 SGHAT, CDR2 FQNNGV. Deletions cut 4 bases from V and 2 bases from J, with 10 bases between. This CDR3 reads CASSSLQVTDTQYF. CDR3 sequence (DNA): TGTGCCAGCAGCTCCCTCCAGGTCACAGATACGCAGTATTTT. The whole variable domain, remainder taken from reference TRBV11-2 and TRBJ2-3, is EAGVAQSPRYKIIEKRQSVAFWCNPISGHATLYWYQQILGQGPKLLIQFQNNGVVDDSQLPKDRFSAERLKGVDSTLKIQPAKLEDSAVYLCASSSLQVTDTQYFGPGTRLTVL.

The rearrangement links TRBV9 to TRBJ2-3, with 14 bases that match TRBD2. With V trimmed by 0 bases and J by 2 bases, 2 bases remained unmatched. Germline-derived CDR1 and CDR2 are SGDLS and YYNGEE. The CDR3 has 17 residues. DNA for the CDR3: TGTGCCAGCAGCGTAGGGACTAGCGGGGGGCCCACAGATACGCAGTATTTT. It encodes CASSVGTSGGPTDTQYF.

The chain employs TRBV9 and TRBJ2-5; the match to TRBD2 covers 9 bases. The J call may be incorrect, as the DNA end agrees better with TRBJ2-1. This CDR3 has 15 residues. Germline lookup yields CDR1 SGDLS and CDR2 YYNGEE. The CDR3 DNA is TGTGCCAGCAGCGTAGAAATAGCGGGGGTTGGTGAGCAGTTCTTC. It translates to CASSVEIAGVGEQFF.

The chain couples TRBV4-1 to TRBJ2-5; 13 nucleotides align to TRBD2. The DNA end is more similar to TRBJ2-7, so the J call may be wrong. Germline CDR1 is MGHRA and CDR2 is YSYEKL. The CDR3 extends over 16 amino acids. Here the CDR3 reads CASSQDWTSGGYEQYF. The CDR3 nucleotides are TGCGCCAGCAGCCAAGATTGGACTAGCGGGGGTTACGAGCAGTACTTC.

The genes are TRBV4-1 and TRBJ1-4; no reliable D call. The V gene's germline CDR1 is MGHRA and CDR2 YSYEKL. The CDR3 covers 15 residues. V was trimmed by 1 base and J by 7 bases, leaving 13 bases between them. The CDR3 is CASSQGTRRGEKLFF. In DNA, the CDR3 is TGCGCCAGCAGCCAAGGAACCCGCCGGGGTGAAAAACTGTTTTTT.

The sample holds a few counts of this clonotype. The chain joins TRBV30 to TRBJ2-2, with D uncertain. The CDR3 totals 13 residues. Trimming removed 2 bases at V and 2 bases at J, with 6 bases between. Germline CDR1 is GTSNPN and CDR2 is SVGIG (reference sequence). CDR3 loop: CAWSQSNTGELFF. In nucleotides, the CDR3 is TGTGCCTGGAGTCAGTCAAACACCGGGGAGCTGTTTTTT.

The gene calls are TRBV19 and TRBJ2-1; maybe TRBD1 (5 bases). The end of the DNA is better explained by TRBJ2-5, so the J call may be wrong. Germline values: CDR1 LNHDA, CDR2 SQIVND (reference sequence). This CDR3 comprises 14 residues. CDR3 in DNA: TGTGCCAGTAGTGGCCGGAAGGGGATAGAGACCCAGTACTTC. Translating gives CASSGRKGIETQYF.

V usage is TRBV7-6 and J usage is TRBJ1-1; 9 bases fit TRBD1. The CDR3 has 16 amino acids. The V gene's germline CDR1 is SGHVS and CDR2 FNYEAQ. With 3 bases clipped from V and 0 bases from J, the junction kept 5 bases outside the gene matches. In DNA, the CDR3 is TGTGCCAGCAGCTTCGGGACAGGGCGAGTGAACACTGAAGCTTTCTTT. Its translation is CASSFGTGRVNTEAFF.

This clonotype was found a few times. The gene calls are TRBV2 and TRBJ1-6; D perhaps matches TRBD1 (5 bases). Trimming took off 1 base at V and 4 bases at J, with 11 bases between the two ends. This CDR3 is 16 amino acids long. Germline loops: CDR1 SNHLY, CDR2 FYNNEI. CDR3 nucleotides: TGTGCCAGCAGTGAAGGGCAGGGTGGTTATAATTCACCCCTCCACTTT. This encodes CASSEGQGGYNSPLHF.

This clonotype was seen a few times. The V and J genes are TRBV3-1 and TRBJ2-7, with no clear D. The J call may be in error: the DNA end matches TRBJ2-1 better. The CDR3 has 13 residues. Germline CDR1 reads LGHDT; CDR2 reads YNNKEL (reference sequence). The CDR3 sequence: CASSQDSGNEQFF. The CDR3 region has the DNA TGTGCCAGCAGCCAAGACTCCGGAAATGAGCAGTTCTTC.

The CDR3 sequence: CASSWGGYNEQFF. CDR3 DNA sequence: TGTGCCAGCAGCTGGGGGGGCTACAATGAGCAGTTCTTC. The chain is built from TRBV12-3 or TRBV12-4 and TRBJ2-1, with 7 positions matching TRBD2. After removal of 6 bases from V and 3 bases from J, the junction contained 2 bases not matched to a gene. This CDR3 has 13 amino acids.

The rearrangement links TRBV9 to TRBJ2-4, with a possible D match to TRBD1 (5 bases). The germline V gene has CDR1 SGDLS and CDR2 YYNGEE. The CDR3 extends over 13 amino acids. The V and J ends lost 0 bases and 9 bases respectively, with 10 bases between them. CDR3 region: CASSVASDSIQYF. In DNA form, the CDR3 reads TGTGCCAGCAGCGTAGCCAGTGACAGCATTCAGTACTTC.

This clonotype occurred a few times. CDR3 DNA: TGTGCCAGCACGCTCCGGAGGGGGCCACTAGCGGGGCAAGAGACCCAGTACTTC. Translated: CASTLRRGPLAGQETQYF. The V call is TRBV5-5, the J call TRBJ2-5, with 10 bases fitting TRBD2. Germline lookup yields CDR1 SGHKS and CDR2 YYEKEE (reference sequence). Trimming at V came to 6 bases and at J to 2 bases, leaving 16 bases not matched to a gene. This CDR3 comprises 18 residues.

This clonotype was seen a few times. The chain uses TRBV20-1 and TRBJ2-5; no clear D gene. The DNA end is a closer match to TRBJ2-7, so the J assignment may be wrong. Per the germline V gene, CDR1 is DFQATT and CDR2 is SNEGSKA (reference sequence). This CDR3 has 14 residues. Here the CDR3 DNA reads TGCAGTGCTAGAGAACAGAGAAGCTCCTACGAGCAGTACTTC. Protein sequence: CSAREQRSSYEQYF.

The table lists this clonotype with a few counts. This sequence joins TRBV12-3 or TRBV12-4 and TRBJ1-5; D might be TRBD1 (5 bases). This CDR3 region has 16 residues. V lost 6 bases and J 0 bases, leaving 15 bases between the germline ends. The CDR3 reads CASRARGGYSNQPQHF. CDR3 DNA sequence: TGTGCCAGCAGGGCCCGCGGGGGTTATAGCAATCAGCCCCAGCATTTT.

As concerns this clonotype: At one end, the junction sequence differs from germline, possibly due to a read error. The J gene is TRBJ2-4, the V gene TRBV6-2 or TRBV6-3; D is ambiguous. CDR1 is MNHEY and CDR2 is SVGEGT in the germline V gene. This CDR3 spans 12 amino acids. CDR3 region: CASSSWKNILYF. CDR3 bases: TGTGCCAGCAGTTCTTGGAAAAACATTCTGTACTTC.

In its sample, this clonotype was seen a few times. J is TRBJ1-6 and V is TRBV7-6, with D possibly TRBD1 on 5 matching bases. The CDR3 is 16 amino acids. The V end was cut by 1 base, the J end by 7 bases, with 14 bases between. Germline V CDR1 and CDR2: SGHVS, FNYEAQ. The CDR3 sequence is CASSLEAGKLNSPLHF. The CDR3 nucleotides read TGTGCCAGCAGCTTAGAGGCAGGGAAGCTGAATTCACCCCTCCACTTT.

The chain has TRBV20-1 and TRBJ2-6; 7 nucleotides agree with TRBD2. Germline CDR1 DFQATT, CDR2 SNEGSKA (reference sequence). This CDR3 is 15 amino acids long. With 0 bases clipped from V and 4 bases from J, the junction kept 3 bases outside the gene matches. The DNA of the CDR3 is TGCAGTGCTAGAGATCGGGGGGTAGGGGCCAACGTCCTGACTTTC. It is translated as CSARDRGVGANVLTF.

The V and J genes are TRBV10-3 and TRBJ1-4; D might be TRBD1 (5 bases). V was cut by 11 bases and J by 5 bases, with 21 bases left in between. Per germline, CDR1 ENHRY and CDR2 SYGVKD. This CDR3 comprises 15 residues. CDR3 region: CAVKERAGENEKLFF. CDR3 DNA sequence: TGTGCCGTCAAAGAGCGGGCGGGGGAAAATGAAAAACTGTTTTTT.

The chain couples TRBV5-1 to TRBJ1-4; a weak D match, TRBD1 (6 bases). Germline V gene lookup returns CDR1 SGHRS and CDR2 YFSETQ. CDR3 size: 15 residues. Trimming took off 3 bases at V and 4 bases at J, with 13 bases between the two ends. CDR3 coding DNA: TGCGCCAGCAGCTCGTCCGGACAGATTAATGAAAAACTGTTTTTT. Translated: CASSSSGQINEKLFF.

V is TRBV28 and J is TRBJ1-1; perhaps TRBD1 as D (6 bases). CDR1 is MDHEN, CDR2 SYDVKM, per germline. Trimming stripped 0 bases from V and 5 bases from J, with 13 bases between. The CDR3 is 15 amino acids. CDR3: CASSLWGAGGTEAFF. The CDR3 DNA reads TGTGCCAGCAGTTTATGGGGGGCCGGAGGAACTGAAGCTTTCTTT.

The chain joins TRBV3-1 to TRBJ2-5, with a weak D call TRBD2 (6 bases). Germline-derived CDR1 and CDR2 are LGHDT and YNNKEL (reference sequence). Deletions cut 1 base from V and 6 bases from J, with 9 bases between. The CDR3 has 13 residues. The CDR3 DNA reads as TGTGCCAGCAGCCAAGGCCTAGCGCAGACCCAGTACTTC. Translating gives CASSQGLAQTQYF.

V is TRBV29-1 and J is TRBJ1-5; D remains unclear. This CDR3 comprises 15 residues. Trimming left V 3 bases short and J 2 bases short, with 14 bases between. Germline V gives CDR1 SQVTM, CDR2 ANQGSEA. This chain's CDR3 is CSVDFAPAGNQPQHF. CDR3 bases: TGCAGCGTTGATTTCGCCCCAGCGGGCAATCAGCCCCAGCATTTT.

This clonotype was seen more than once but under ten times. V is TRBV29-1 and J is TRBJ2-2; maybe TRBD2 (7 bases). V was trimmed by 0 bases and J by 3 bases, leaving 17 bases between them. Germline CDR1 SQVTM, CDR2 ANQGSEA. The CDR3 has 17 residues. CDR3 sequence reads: CSVEDEGGGPDTGELFF. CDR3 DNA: TGCAGCGTTGAAGATGAGGGGGGGGGGCCGGACACCGGGGAGCTGTTTTTT.

CDR3 amino acids: CSAAGSMNTEAFF. The CDR3 DNA reads TGCAGTGCCGCGGGCAGCATGAACACTGAAGCTTTCTTT. The chain is built from TRBV20-1 and TRBJ1-1, with D uncertain. Germline V gene data show CDR1 as DFQATT and CDR2 as SNEGSKA (reference sequence). The CDR3 sequence is 13 residues long. Trimming took 6 bases from V and 0 from J, leaving 11 bases between them.

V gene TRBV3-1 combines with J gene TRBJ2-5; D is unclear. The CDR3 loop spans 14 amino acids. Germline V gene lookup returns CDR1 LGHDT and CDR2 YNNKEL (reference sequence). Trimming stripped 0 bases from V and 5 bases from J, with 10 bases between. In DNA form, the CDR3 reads TGTGCCAGCAGCCAAGAAGCCTCCGGGGAGACCCAGTACTTC. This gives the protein CASSQEASGETQYF.

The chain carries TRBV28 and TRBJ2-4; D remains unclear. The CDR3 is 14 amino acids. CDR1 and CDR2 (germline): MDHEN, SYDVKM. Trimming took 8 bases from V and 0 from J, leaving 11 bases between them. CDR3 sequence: CASSRSLAKNIQYF. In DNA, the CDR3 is TGTGCCAGCTCACGGAGCCTAGCCAAAAACATTCAGTACTTC. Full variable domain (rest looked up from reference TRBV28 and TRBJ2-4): DVKVTQSSRYLVKRTGEKVFLECVQDMDHENMFWYRQDPGLGLRLIYFSYDVKMKEKGDIPEGYSVSREKKERFSLILESASTNQTSMYLCASSRSLAKNIQYFGAGTRLSVL.

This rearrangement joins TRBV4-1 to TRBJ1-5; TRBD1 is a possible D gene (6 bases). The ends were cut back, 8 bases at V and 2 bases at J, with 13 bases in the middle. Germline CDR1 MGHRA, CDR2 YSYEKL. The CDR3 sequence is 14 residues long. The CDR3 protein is CASSTGARNQPQHF. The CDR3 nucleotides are TGCGCCAGCTCGACGGGGGCCCGCAATCAGCCCCAGCATTTT.

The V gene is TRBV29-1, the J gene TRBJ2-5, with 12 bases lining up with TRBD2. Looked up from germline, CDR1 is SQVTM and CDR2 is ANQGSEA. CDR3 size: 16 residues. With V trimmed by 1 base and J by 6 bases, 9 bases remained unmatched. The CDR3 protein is CSVEGASGGARKTQYF. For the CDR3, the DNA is TGCAGCGTTGAAGGGGCTAGCGGGGGGGCTAGGAAGACCCAGTACTTC.

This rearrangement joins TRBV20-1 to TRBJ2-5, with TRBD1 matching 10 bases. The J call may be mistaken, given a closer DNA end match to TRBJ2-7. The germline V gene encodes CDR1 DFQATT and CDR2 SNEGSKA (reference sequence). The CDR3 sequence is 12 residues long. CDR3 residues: CSAPGTGDEQYF. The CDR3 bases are TGCAGTGCCCCCGGGACAGGGGACGAGCAGTACTTC.